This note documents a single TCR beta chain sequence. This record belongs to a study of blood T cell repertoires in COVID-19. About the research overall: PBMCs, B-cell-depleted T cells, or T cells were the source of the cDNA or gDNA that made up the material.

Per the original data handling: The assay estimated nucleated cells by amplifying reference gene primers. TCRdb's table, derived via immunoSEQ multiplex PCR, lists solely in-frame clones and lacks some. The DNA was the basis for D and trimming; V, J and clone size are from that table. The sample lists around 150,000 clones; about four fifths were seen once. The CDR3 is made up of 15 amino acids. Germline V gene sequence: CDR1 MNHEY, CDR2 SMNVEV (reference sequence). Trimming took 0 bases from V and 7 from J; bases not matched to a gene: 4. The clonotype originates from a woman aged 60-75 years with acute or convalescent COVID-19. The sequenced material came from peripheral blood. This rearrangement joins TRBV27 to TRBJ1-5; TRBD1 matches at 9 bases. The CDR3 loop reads CASSLSQGARQPQHF. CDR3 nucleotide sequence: TGTGCCAGCAGTTTATCACAGGGGGCAAGGCAGCCCCAGCATTTT.